This is a list of T cell receptor beta chains from one sample in a study of neurological immune-mediated disorders. One entry per CDR3 protein, called by TCRdb with MiXCR from the 5' RACE reads. The data hold roughly 100,000 distinct CDR3 sequences, with under 14% observed a single time. Sequenced sample: PBMCs. These receptors all come from a female donor with HTLV-1-associated myelopathy (HAM/TSP). Both conserved end residues are trimmed from each CDR3.

v_gene: TRBV29-1; j_gene: TRBJ1-4; CDR3aa: SVDTGDEKLF
v_gene: TRBV4-1; j_gene: TRBJ2-3; CDR3aa: ASSQVGGNADTQY
v_gene: TRBV5-1; j_gene: TRBJ1-3; CDR3aa: ASSLGGLGNTIY
v_gene: TRBV7-2; j_gene: TRBJ2-3; CDR3aa: ASSPRRVGEGPDTQY
v_gene: TRBV20-1; j_gene: TRBJ1-4; CDR3aa: SSTGTGNEKLF
v_gene: TRBV6-5; j_gene: TRBJ2-1; CDR3aa: ASSSPSSGGGQF
v_gene: TRBV24-1; j_gene: TRBJ1-1; CDR3aa: ATSDTPRQGDTEAF
v_gene: TRBV5-1; j_gene: TRBJ2-6; CDR3aa: ASSLAGGANVLT
v_gene: TRBV29-1; j_gene: TRBJ2-1; CDR3aa: SVVGDNEQF
v_gene: TRBV7-2; j_gene: TRBJ2-3; CDR3aa: ASSLLAGGSDTQY
v_gene: TRBV5-1; j_gene: TRBJ2-2; CDR3aa: ASSYQRGYTGELF
v_gene: TRBV5-1; j_gene: TRBJ2-2; CDR3aa: ASSFEVRGRNTGELF
v_gene: TRBV29-1; j_gene: TRBJ2-1; CDR3aa: SVELEQF
v_gene: TRBV20-1; j_gene: TRBJ2-1; CDR3aa: SALRGSSYNEQF
v_gene: TRBV27; j_gene: TRBJ1-2; CDR3aa: ASSPDRHYGYT
v_gene: TRBV7-8; j_gene: TRBJ2-7; CDR3aa: ASTLGDRPYEQY
v_gene: TRBV29-1; j_gene: TRBJ2-7; CDR3aa: SVRDRTHEQY
v_gene: TRBV4-1; j_gene: TRBJ2-7; CDR3aa: ASSASGAGSYEQY
v_gene: TRBV14; j_gene: TRBJ2-7; CDR3aa: ASSQDGGNIYEQY
v_gene: TRBV28; j_gene: TRBJ2-5; CDR3aa: ASSFNIVGPETQY
v_gene: TRBV7-9; j_gene: TRBJ2-3; CDR3aa: ASSLWSTDTQY
v_gene: TRBV5-1; j_gene: TRBJ2-4; CDR3aa: ASSIGGTDKNIQY
v_gene: TRBV27; j_gene: TRBJ1-6; CDR3aa: ASSSYYNSPLH
v_gene: TRBV20-1; j_gene: TRBJ1-6; CDR3aa: SARDLGGGSYNSPLH
v_gene: TRBV3-1; j_gene: TRBJ2-1; CDR3aa: ASSQVDGSQF
v_gene: TRBV7-3; j_gene: TRBJ2-3; CDR3aa: ASSLLAGTTDTQY
v_gene: TRBV4-1; j_gene: TRBJ2-3; CDR3aa: ASSQESGYGIADTQY
v_gene: TRBV5-1; j_gene: TRBJ2-2; CDR3aa: ASSPGASTNAGELF
v_gene: TRBV10-3; j_gene: TRBJ2-1; CDR3aa: AISDSGLAGGNEQF
v_gene: TRBV2; j_gene: TRBJ2-5; CDR3aa: AIQGSSGTETQY
v_gene: TRBV18; j_gene: TRBJ2-7; CDR3aa: ASSPQTSGGTYEQY
v_gene: TRBV6-6; j_gene: TRBJ1-1; CDR3aa: ASSLPTSGQNTEAF
v_gene: TRBV20-1; j_gene: TRBJ1-1; CDR3aa: SAPHPLGQEAF
v_gene: TRBV12-3/TRBV12-4; j_gene: TRBJ1-5; CDR3aa: ASRGTGTYQPQH
v_gene: TRBV20-1; j_gene: TRBJ1-5; CDR3aa: SARRGQGVSNQPQH
v_gene: TRBV9; j_gene: TRBJ2-7; CDR3aa: ASSVGQGSLEQY
v_gene: TRBV28; j_gene: TRBJ1-2; CDR3aa: ASSLRGAYHGYT
v_gene: TRBV20-1; j_gene: TRBJ2-3; CDR3aa: SASNPVTDTQY
v_gene: TRBV30; j_gene: TRBJ2-4; CDR3aa: AWNSRLAKNIQY
v_gene: TRBV4-2; j_gene: TRBJ2-2; CDR3aa: ASSQVRWDNIGELF
v_gene: TRBV12-3/TRBV12-4; j_gene: TRBJ2-2; CDR3aa: ASRRHGVGELF
v_gene: TRBV5-1; j_gene: TRBJ2-1; CDR3aa: ASSGQGLSSYNEQF
v_gene: TRBV20-1; j_gene: TRBJ2-7; CDR3aa: SARGYRGYEQY
v_gene: TRBV2; j_gene: TRBJ1-1; CDR3aa: ASSEGQATNTEAF
v_gene: TRBV7-2; j_gene: TRBJ2-7; CDR3aa: ASSRDVGYLLRSYEQY
v_gene: TRBV28; j_gene: TRBJ2-5; CDR3aa: ASSFSGSGGLETKY
v_gene: TRBV5-1; j_gene: TRBJ2-7; CDR3aa: ASSLAVEHPSYEQY
v_gene: TRBV5-1; j_gene: TRBJ2-7; CDR3aa: ASSWDGQGLAYEQY
v_gene: TRBV7-9; j_gene: TRBJ1-5; CDR3aa: ASSLGTTSNQPQH
v_gene: TRBV6-1; j_gene: TRBJ2-7; CDR3aa: ASSVQSGTGNYEQY
v_gene: TRBV20-1; j_gene: TRBJ1-5; CDR3aa: SARGGGGQPQH
v_gene: TRBV10-3; j_gene: TRBJ2-1; CDR3aa: AIGDYNEQF
v_gene: TRBV5-1; j_gene: TRBJ2-7; CDR3aa: ASSSGQGADLEQY
v_gene: TRBV5-1; j_gene: TRBJ2-1; CDR3aa: ASSFQNNEQF
v_gene: TRBV5-1; j_gene: TRBJ2-2; CDR3aa: ASSTQTGTLNTGELF